The 26 T cell receptor beta chains given below trace back to one sample, sequenced in a study of blood T cell repertoires in COVID-19. Assay: immunoSEQ multiplex PCR; the TCRdb copy retains only in-frame clones and omits some. The sample records 100,000 or so clones, 82% being singletons. The sequenced sample consisted of peripheral blood. The receptors here all came from a man at least 80 years old with acute or convalescent COVID-19.

The J gene is TRBJ2-3, the V gene TRBV4-3; 8 bases are shared with TRBD2. Germline V gives CDR1 LGHNA, CDR2 YSLEER. CDR3 size: 16 residues. V shed 4 bases and J 4 bases; nucleotides not matched to a gene: 10. DNA for the CDR3: TGCGCCAGCAGCCCCCAGGGTAGCGGGAAGCCAGATACGCAGTATTTT. This sequence encodes CASSPQGSGKPDTQYF.

V usage is TRBV28 and J usage is TRBJ2-2; 10 nucleotides agree with TRBD2. V lost 3 bases, J lost 6 bases, and 4 bases stayed unmatched. There are 15 residues in the CDR3. Germline loops: CDR1 MDHEN, CDR2 SYDVKM. CDR3 nucleotides: TGTGCCAGCAGTTTCGAGCGGGGGGGCCCCGGGGAGCTGTTTTTT. Protein sequence: CASSFERGGPGELFF.

The J gene is TRBJ2-7, the V gene TRBV15, with 9 bases lining up with TRBD2. CDR1 and CDR2 from the germline V gene are LNHNV and YYDKDF (reference sequence). CDR3 length equals 15 residues. Germline trimming cut 3 bases from V and 3 bases from J; bases unmatched to any gene: 6. DNA of the CDR3: TGTGCCACCAGCAGTCGCCTAGCGGGGCACTACGAGCAGTACTTC. It is translated as CATSSRLAGHYEQYF.

The sample holds one count of this clone. The chain carries TRBV28 and TRBJ2-7, with 11 bases identical to TRBD2. Germline CDR1 is MDHEN and CDR2 is SYDVKM. The CDR3 totals 16 residues. V lost 2 bases, J lost 5 bases, and 8 bases stayed unmatched. The CDR3 sequence is CASSLGSASGRNEQYF. CDR3 coding DNA: TGTGCCAGCAGTTTAGGGTCGGCTAGCGGGAGGAACGAGCAGTACTTC.

The chain joins TRBV9 to TRBJ2-2; TRBD1 is a possible D gene (6 bases). The CDR3 has 19 residues. Germline CDR1 reads SGDLS; CDR2 reads YYNGEE. Trimming shortened V by 0 bases and J by 0 bases, and 18 bases separated the two germline ends. The DNA of the CDR3 is TGTGCCAGCAGCGTAGATTTACTACAGGGCTTCGCGAACACCGGGGAGCTGTTTTTT. The encoded protein is CASSVDLLQGFANTGELFF.

This chain connects TRBV6-1 to TRBJ1-3; D is uncertain. The length of the CDR3 is 13 residues. From germline, CDR1 is MNHNS and CDR2 SASEGT. The V end was cut by 3 bases, the J end by 4 bases, with 7 bases between. The CDR3 nucleotides are TGTGCCAGCAGTGAGAAACTGGGAAACACCATATATTTT. As protein: CASSEKLGNTIYF.

V gene TRBV6-5 combines with J gene TRBJ1-2; 7 bases map to TRBD1. This CDR3 has 13 amino acids. Germline trimming cut 6 bases from V and 8 bases from J; bases unmatched to any gene: 9. CDR1 is MNHEY and CDR2 is SVGAGI in the germline V gene. The CDR3 sequence is CASSPNRGEGYTF. The CDR3 bases are TGTGCCAGCAGCCCAAACAGGGGAGAAGGCTACACCTTC.

The V gene is TRBV7-9, the J gene TRBJ1-2, with 8 bases fitting TRBD1. The J segment lost 4 bases and the V segment lost 5 bases, leaving 9 bases of the junction unmatched. Germline V gene sequence: CDR1 SEHNR, CDR2 FQNEAQ (reference sequence). This CDR3 is built from 15 residues. This chain's CDR3 is CASSPSGGEIYGYTF. CDR3 nucleotide sequence: TGTGCCAGCAGCCCATCAGGGGGCGAGATCTATGGCTACACCTTC.

This chain connects TRBV5-6 to TRBJ2-4; the D gene is possibly TRBD1 (6 bases). V was shortened by 4 bases and J by 3 bases, with 14 bases between the two germline ends. Germline lookup yields CDR1 SGHDT and CDR2 YYEEEE. This CDR3 is 15 amino acids long. This chain's CDR3 is CASSTLQGDKNIQYF. The DNA of the CDR3 is TGTGCCAGCAGCACCCTACAGGGAGACAAAAACATTCAGTACTTC.

V is TRBV3-1 (or the pseudogene TRBV3-2) and J is TRBJ2-3; 8 bases match TRBD2. V lost 2 bases and J lost 2; bases outside the gene matches: 6. CDR1 is LGHDT and CDR2 is YNNKEL in the germline V gene (reference sequence). The CDR3 length is 16 residues. The chain's CDR3 is CASSQKRLANTDTQYF. The CDR3 region has the DNA TGTGCCAGCAGCCAAAAACGACTAGCGAACACAGATACGCAGTATTTT.

This clone was seen just once. The chain is built from TRBV11-3 and TRBJ2-1; D perhaps matches TRBD1 (6 bases). V lost 7 bases and J 3 bases, leaving 19 bases between the germline ends. CDR1 SGHNT and CDR2 YENEEA come from the germline V gene. The CDR3 consists of 16 residues. The CDR3: CASTPSGTTNYNEQFF. CDR3 in DNA: TGTGCCAGCACCCCCTCGGGGACAACGAACTACAATGAGCAGTTCTTC. Looking up the rest from reference TRBV11-3 and TRBJ2-1 gives the full variable domain: EAGVVQSPRYKIIEKKQPVAFWCNPISGHNTLYWYLQNLGQGPELLIRYENEEAVDDSQLPKDRFSAERLKGVDSTLKIQPAELGDSAVYLCASTPSGTTNYNEQFFGPGTRLTVL.

V is TRBV30 and J is TRBJ2-5; the match to TRBD2 covers 11 bases. The J call may be faulty, since TRBJ2-7 better matches the DNA end. The CDR3 covers 16 residues. Germline CDR1 is GTSNPN and CDR2 is SVGIG (reference sequence). The CDR3 DNA reads as TGTGCCTGGAGTAATATCGGGACTAGCGGAACCTACGAGCAGTACTTC. Translated: CAWSNIGTSGTYEQYF.

The rearrangement joins TRBV5-1 to TRBJ1-2; D is unresolved. This CDR3 has 13 residues. Germline V gene data show CDR1 as SGHRS and CDR2 as YFSETQ. Trimming removed 2 bases from V and 8 bases from J, with 13 bases in between. The CDR3 loop reads CASSLGRSGGYTF. CDR3 DNA sequence: TGCGCCAGCAGCTTAGGCAGGTCGGGAGGCTACACCTTC.

V usage is TRBV18 and J usage is TRBJ1-2, with D possibly TRBD1 on 5 matching bases. Germline V gives CDR1 KGHSH, CDR2 LQKENI. Trimming left V 6 bases short and J 5 bases short, with 13 bases between. The CDR3 has 13 residues. CDR3: CASSGDLSYGYTF. The CDR3, as DNA: TGTGCCAGCTCTGGGGACTTATCTTATGGCTACACCTTC.

This clone was picked up a small number of times. The CDR3 bases are TGTGCCAGCAGCTTAGCTGTCCGGGGCTACAATGAGCAGTTCTTC. The encoded protein is CASSLAVRGYNEQFF. V and J are TRBV7-6 and TRBJ2-1, with D tentatively TRBD2 (5 bases). V lost 0 bases, J lost 3 bases, and 9 bases lay in between. The CDR3 extends over 15 amino acids. CDR1 and CDR2 from the germline V gene are SGHVS and FNYEAQ.

The rearrangement uses TRBV5-1 and TRBJ1-4, with D perhaps TRBD1 (5 bases). Germline CDR1 and CDR2: SGHRS and YFSETQ. V was trimmed by 0 bases and J by 8 bases, leaving 14 bases between them. The CDR3 extends over 15 amino acids. This chain's CDR3 is CASSLGDRRGEKLFF. The CDR3 DNA is TGCGCCAGCAGCTTGGGGGATCGGAGGGGAGAAAAACTGTTTTTT.

J is TRBJ1-2 and V is TRBV29-1, with D possibly being TRBD1 (6 bases). Trimming removed 7 bases from V and 5 bases from J, with 23 bases in between. Germline V gene lookup returns CDR1 SQVTM and CDR2 ANQGSEA. The CDR3 covers 15 residues. The CDR3: CSAEGTFAGAYGYTF. The CDR3 nucleotides are TGCAGCGCCGAAGGGACTTTCGCGGGGGCGTATGGCTACACCTTC.

V usage is TRBV11-2 and J usage is TRBJ2-3; TRBD2 aligns across 8 bases. Per the germline V gene, CDR1 is SGHAT and CDR2 is FQNNGV. The CDR3 spans 16 residues. Unmatched junction bases numbered 8, after V lost 5 bases and J lost 1 base. The CDR3 bases are TGTGCCAGCAGCCCCCAGCCGGGACTAGGCACAGATACGCAGTATTTT. Protein product: CASSPQPGLGTDTQYF. The complete variable domain, with remaining parts taken from reference TRBV11-2 and TRBJ2-3, reads EAGVAQSPRYKIIEKRQSVAFWCNPISGHATLYWYQQILGQGPKLLIQFQNNGVVDDSQLPKDRFSAERLKGVDSTLKIQPAKLEDSAVYLCASSPQPGLGTDTQYFGPGTRLTVL.

V and J are TRBV7-2 and TRBJ2-5, with D perhaps matching TRBD1 (5 bases). Trimming removed 2 bases at V and 3 bases at J, with 13 bases between. Germline assignment: CDR1 SGHTA and CDR2 FQGNSA. The CDR3 sequence is 15 residues long. In nucleotides, the CDR3 is TGTGCCAGCAGCTTATCGCACAGGTCGGAAGAGACCCAGTACTTC. Protein product: CASSLSHRSEETQYF.

The genes are TRBV18 and TRBJ1-5; D not resolved. The CDR3 runs to 17 residues. Between the trimmed V and J ends, which lost 8 bases and 1 base, there was a span of 21 bases. Germline V gene lookup returns CDR1 KGHSH and CDR2 LQKENI. This CDR3 reads CASPYGGHPPSNQPQHF. CDR3 DNA sequence: TGTGCCAGCCCATACGGCGGGCATCCCCCCAGCAATCAGCCCCAGCATTTT.

The chain combines TRBV7-2 with TRBJ2-3, with 7 positions matching TRBD2. Germline V gives CDR1 SGHTA, CDR2 FQGNSA. The CDR3 runs 15 residues. Unmatched junction bases numbered 6, after V lost 6 bases and J lost 0 bases. The CDR3 DNA reads as TGTGCCAGCAGGGGGGGACTATCTAGCACAGATACGCAGTATTTT. It codes for CASRGGLSSTDTQYF. The entire variable domain, with the rest obtained from reference TRBV7-2 and TRBJ2-3, is as follows: GAGVSQSPSNKVTEKGKDVELRCDPISGHTALYWYRQSLGQGLEFLIYFQGNSAPDKSGLPSDRFSAERTGGSVSTLTIQRTQQEDSAVYLCASRGGLSSTDTQYFGPGTRLTVL.

The gene calls are TRBV5-6 and TRBJ1-2; D perhaps matches TRBD1 (6 bases). Germline values: CDR1 SGHDT, CDR2 YYEEEE. Trimming took off 4 bases at V and 8 bases at J, with 21 bases between the two ends. CDR3 length: 15 residues. CDR3 sequence reads: CASSPPYRVLWGYTF. CDR3 bases: TGTGCCAGCAGCCCGCCTTACAGGGTGTTGTGGGGCTACACCTTC.

This clone was detected a few times. This sequence joins TRBV19 and TRBJ1-1; perhaps TRBD1 as D (5 bases). The CDR3 covers 14 residues. V shed 6 bases and J shed 1 base, with 12 bases lying between them. Germline V gene sequence: CDR1 LNHDA, CDR2 SQIVND (reference sequence). CDR3 loop: CASSKGLRNTEAFF. Written as DNA, the CDR3 is TGTGCCAGTAGCAAGGGACTCAGGAACACTGAAGCTTTCTTT.

The rearrangement uses TRBV18 and TRBJ2-3; 9 bases are shared with TRBD1. The germline gives CDR1 KGHSH, CDR2 LQKENI. This CDR3 has 15 amino acids. J gave up 4 bases and V 5 bases, and 7 bases lay outside the gene matches. CDR3 sequence reads: CASSFRTGDADTQYF. CDR3 nucleotide sequence: TGTGCCAGCTCATTTAGGACAGGGGACGCAGATACGCAGTATTTT.

In DNA, the CDR3 is TGTGCCAGCAGCAGGGGCGGAAGCAATCAGCCCCAGCATTTT. Its translation: CASSRGGSNQPQHF. The chain joins TRBV5-4 to TRBJ1-5; D possibly corresponds to TRBD1 (5 bases). Germline V gene sequence: CDR1 SGHNT, CDR2 YYREEE (reference sequence). This CDR3 comprises 14 residues. V was pared by 4 bases and J by 1 base, with 9 bases between.

CDR3 sequence reads: CASSLTGNNSPLHF. CDR3 in DNA: TGTGCCAGCAGTTTGACAGGAAATAATTCACCCCTCCACTTT. The rearrangement uses TRBV25-1 and TRBJ1-6; D possibly corresponds to TRBD1 (6 bases). V lost 5 bases to trimming and J lost 5 bases, with 10 bases between them. The CDR3 extends over 14 amino acids. CDR1 and CDR2 from the germline V gene are MGHDK and SYGVNS. The full variable domain, in which reference TRBV25-1 and TRBJ1-6 provide the parts outside the CDR3, is EADIYQTPRYLVIGTGKKITLECSQTMGHDKMYWYQQDPGMELHLIHYSYGVNSTEKGDLSSESTVSRIRTEHFPLTLESARPSHTSQYLCASSLTGNNSPLHFGNGTRLTVT.